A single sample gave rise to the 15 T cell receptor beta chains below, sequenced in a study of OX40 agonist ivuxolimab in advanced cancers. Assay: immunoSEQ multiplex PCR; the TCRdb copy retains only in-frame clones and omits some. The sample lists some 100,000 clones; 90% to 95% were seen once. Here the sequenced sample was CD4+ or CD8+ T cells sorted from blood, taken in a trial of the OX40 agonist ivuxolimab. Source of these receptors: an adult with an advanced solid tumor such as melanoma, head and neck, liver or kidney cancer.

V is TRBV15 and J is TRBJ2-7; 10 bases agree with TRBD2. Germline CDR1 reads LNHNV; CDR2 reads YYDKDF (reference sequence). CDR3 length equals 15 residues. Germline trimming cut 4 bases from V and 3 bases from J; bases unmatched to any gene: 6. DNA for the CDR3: TGTGCCACCAGCATGGGCAGCGGGAGGGGCTACGAGCAGTACTTC. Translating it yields CATSMGSGRGYEQYF.

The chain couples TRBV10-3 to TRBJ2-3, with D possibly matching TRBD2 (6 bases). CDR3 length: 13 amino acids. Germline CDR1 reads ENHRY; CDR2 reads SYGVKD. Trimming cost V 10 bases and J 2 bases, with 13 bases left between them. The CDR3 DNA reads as TGTGCCACGGAGGGCGGGAACACAGATACGCAGTATTTT. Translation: CATEGGNTDTQYF.

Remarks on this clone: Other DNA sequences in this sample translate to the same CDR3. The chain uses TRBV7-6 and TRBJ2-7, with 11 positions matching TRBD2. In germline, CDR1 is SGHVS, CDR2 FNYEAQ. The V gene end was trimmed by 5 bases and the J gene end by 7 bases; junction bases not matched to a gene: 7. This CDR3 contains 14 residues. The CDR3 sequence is CASSRGLAEYEQYF. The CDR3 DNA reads TGTGCCAGCAGCCGGGGACTAGCGGAGTATGAGCAGTACTTC. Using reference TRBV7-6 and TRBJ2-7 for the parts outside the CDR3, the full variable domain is GAGVSQSPRYKVTKRGQDVALRCDPISGHVSLYWYRQALGQGPEFLTYFNYEAQQDKSGLPNDRFSAERPEGSISTLTIQRTEQRDSAMYRCASSRGLAEYEQYFGPGTRLTVT.

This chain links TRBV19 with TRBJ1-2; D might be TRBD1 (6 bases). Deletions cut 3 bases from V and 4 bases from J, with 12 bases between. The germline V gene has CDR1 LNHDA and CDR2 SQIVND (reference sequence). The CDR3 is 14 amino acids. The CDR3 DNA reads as TGTGCCAGTAGTATCAGGGGATTGGGCTATGGCTACACCTTC. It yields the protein CASSIRGLGYGYTF.

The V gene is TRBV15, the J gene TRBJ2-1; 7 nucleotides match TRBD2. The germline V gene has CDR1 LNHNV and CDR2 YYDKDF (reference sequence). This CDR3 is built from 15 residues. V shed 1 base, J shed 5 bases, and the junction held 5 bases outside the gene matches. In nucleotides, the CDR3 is TGTGCCACCAGCAGAGTGTCTAGCGGCAACAATGAGCAGTTCTTC. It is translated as CATSRVSSGNNEQFF.

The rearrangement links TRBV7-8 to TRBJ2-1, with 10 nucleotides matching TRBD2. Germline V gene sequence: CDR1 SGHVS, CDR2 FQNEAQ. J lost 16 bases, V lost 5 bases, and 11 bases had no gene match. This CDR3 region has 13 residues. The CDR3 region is CASSPQREGGVFF. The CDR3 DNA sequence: TGTGCCAGCAGCCCGCAGCGGGAGGGAGGGGTATTCTTC.

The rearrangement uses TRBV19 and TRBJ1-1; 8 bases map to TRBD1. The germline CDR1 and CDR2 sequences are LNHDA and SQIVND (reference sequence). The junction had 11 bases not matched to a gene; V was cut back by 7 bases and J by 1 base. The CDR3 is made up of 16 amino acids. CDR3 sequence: CASIFLTGTGNTEAFF. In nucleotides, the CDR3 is TGTGCCAGTATCTTCCTCACCGGGACAGGGAACACTGAAGCTTTCTTT.

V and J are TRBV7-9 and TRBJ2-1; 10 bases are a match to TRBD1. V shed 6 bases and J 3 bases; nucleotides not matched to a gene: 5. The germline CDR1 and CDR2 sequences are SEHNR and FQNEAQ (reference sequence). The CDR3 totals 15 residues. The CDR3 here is CASRSGTGVYNEQFF. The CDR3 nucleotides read TGTGCCAGCAGATCCGGGACAGGGGTCTACAATGAGCAGTTCTTC.

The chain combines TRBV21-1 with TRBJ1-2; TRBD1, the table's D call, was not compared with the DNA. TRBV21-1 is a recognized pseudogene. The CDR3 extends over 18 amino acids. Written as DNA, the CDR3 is TGTGCCAGCAGCAAAGACGCGGCAGGGGTCCCGGTTGTCGATGGCTACACCTTC. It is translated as CASSKDAAGVPVVDGYTF.

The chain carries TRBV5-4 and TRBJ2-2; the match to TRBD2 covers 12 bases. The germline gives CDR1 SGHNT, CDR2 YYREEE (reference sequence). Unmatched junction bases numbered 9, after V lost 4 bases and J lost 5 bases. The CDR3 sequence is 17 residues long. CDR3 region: CASSQLGLAGWTGELFF. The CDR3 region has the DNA TGTGCCAGCAGCCAGCTAGGACTAGCGGGGTGGACCGGGGAGCTGTTTTTT.

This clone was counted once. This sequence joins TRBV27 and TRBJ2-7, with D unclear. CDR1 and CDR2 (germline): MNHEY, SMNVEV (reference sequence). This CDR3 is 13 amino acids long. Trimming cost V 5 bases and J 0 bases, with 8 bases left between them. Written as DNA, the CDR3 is TGTGCCAGCAGTATCCGTACCTCCTACGAGCAGTACTTC. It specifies CASSIRTSYEQYF.

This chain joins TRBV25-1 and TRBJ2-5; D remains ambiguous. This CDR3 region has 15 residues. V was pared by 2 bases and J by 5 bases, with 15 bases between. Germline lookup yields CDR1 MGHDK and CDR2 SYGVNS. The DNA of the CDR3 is TGTGCCAGCAGTGAAGTGGGGATAGTGGTTGAGACCCAGTACTTC. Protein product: CASSEVGIVVETQYF.

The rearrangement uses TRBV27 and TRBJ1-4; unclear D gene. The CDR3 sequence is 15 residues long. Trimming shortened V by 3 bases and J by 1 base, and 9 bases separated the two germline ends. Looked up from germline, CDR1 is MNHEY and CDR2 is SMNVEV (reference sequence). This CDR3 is CASSLTPGTNEKLFF. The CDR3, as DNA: TGTGCCAGCAGTTTGACACCGGGAACTAATGAAAAACTGTTTTTT.

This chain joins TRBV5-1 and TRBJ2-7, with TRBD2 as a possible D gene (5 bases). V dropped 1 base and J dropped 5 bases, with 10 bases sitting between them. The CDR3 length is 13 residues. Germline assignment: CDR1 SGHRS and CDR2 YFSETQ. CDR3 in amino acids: CASSLTGFHEQYF. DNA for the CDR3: TGCGCCAGCAGCTTGACGGGGTTCCACGAGCAGTACTTC.

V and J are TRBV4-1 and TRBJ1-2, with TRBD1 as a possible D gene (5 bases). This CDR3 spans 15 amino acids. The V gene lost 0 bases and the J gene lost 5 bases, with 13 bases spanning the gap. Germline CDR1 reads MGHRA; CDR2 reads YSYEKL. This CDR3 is CASSQEAREGYGYTF. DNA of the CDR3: TGCGCCAGCAGCCAAGAGGCCAGGGAAGGGTATGGCTACACCTTC.